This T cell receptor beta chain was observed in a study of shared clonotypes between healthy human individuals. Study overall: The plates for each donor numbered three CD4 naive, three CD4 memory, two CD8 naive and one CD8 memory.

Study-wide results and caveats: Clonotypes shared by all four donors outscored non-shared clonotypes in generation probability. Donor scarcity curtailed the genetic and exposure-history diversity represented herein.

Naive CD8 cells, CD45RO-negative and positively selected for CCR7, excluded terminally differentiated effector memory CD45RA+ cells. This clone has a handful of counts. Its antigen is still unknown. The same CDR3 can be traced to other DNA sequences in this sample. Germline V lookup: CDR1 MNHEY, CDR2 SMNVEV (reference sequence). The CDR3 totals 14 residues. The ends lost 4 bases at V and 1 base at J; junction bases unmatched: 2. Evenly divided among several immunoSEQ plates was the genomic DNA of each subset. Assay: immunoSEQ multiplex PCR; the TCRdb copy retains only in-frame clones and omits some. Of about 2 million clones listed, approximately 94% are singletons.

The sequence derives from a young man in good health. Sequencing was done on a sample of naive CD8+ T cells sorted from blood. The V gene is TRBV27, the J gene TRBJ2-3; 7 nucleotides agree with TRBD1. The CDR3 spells CASSSTGGTDTQYF. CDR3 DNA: TGTGCCAGCAGTTCAACAGGGGGCACAGATACGCAGTATTTT.